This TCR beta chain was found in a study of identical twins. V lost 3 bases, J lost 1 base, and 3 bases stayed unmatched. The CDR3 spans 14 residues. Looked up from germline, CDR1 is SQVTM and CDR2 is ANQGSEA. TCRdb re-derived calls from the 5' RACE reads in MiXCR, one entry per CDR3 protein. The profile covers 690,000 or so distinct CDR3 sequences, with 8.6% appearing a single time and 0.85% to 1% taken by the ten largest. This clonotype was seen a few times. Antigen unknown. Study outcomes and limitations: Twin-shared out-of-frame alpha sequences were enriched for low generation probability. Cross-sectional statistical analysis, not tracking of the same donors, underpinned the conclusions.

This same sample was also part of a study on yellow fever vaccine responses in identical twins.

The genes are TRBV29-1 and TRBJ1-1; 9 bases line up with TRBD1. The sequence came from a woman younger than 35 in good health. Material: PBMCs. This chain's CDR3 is CSVDMGQGNTEAFF. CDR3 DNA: TGCAGCGTTGACATGGGACAGGGGAACACTGAAGCTTTCTTT.